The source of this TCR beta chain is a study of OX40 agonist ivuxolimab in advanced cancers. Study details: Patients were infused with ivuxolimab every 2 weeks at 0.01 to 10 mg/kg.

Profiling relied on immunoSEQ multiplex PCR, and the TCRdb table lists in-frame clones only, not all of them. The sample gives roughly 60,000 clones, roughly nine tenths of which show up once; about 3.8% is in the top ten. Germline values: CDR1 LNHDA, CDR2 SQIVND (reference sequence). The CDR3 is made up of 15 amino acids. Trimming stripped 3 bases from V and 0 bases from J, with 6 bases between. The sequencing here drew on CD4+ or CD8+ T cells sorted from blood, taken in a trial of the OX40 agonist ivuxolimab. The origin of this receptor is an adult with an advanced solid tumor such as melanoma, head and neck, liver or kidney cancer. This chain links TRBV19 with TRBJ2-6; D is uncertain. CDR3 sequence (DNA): TGTGCCAGTAGTATGGAGCACTCTGGGGCCAACGTCCTGACTTTC. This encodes CASSMEHSGANVLTF.